These 13 T cell receptor beta chains were sequenced from one sample in a study of vaccination effects on CD4 cells after COVID-19. Viral peptide pools were used in the ViraFEST assay to expand antigen-specific CD4+ T cells, and sequencing came afterward. Following 10 days of culture, CD4+ T cells were isolated. Nucleocapsid antibodies stayed negative before and after vaccination, showing no earlier SARS-CoV-2 infection. Profiling relied on immunoSEQ multiplex PCR, and the TCRdb table lists in-frame clones only, not all of them. The sample contains around 68,000 clones, about four fifths of which appear only once. Antigens for these TCRs are unknown. The sample consisted of CD4+ T cells from PBMCs cultured with SARS-CoV-2 spike peptides, taken before COVID-19 vaccination. The receptors here all came from a human donor who received a COVID-19 vaccine.

The chain combines TRBV3-1 (or the pseudogene TRBV3-2) with TRBJ1-2; D ambiguous. CDR3 length: 12 amino acids. Germline V lookup: CDR1 LGHDT, CDR2 YNNKEL (reference sequence). The V end lost 0 bases, the J end lost 5 bases, and 4 bases lay between the germline ends. The CDR3 here is CASSQDSYGYTF. The CDR3 DNA reads TGTGCCAGCAGCCAAGACAGTTATGGCTACACCTTC.

The count of this clone is one. This rearrangement joins TRBV7-8 to TRBJ2-5, with D maybe TRBD1 (6 bases). CDR1 is SGHVS, CDR2 FQNEAQ, per germline. Trimming left V 6 bases short and J 1 base short, with 18 bases between. CDR3 length equals 16 residues. CDR3 nucleotides: TGTGCCAGCAGTTTCAATTTCTTAGGGGGCCAAGAGACCCAGTACTTC. As protein: CASSFNFLGGQETQYF.

The chain recombines TRBV5-1 with TRBJ2-5, with D perhaps matching TRBD2 (6 bases). The CDR3 length is 19 residues. Germline-derived CDR1 and CDR2 are SGHRS and YFSETQ. Trimming pared 4 bases from V and 3 bases from J, leaving 28 bases between. The DNA of the CDR3 is TGCGCCAGCAGCCCGGACACTGGGCGGGGTCTCGCCTTCGAAGAGACCCAGTACTTC. Translated, it gives CASSPDTGRGLAFEETQYF.

This clone was observed once. This chain joins TRBV19 and TRBJ1-3, with a weak D call TRBD1 (5 bases). Germline V lookup: CDR1 LNHDA, CDR2 SQIVND (reference sequence). This CDR3 is 19 amino acids long. With 5 bases removed from V and 0 bases from J, the gap between germline ends came to 23 bases. CDR3 coding DNA: TGTGCCAGTAGTGGTAGGGGCAGCAAGAACTCGAGCTCTGGAAACACCATATATTTT. Encoded protein: CASSGRGSKNSSSGNTIYF.

This clone was counted once. The gene calls are TRBV9 and TRBJ1-4, with TRBD1 as a possible D gene (5 bases). The CDR3 has 13 residues. CDR1 and CDR2 from the germline V gene are SGDLS and YYNGEE. Trimming pared 6 bases from V and 8 bases from J, leaving 14 bases between. The CDR3 spells CASNRQGDEKLFF. The CDR3 nucleotides are TGTGCCAGCAACAGGCAGGGCGACGAAAAACTGTTTTTT.

The V gene is TRBV11-2, the J gene TRBJ1-6; TRBD1 is a possible D gene (5 bases). Germline V gene data show CDR1 as SGHAT and CDR2 as FQNNGV. The V and J ends lost 2 bases and 7 bases respectively, with 18 bases between them. The CDR3 is 17 residues long. The CDR3 region is CASSLQLGGGVNSPLHF. The CDR3 region has the DNA TGTGCCAGCAGCTTACAGCTCGGCGGGGGGGTCAATTCACCCCTCCACTTT.

The V gene is TRBV19, the J gene TRBJ2-6, with D perhaps TRBD2 (5 bases). Per germline, CDR1 LNHDA and CDR2 SQIVND (reference sequence). The CDR3 contains 15 residues. Trimming shortened V by 6 bases and J by 0 bases, and 9 bases separated the two germline ends. CDR3 sequence reads: CASSGIGSGANVLTF. The CDR3 coding sequence is TGTGCCAGTAGCGGGATTGGCTCTGGGGCCAACGTCCTGACTTTC. Full variable domain (outside the CDR3, taken from reference TRBV19 and TRBJ2-6): DGGITQSPKYLFRKEGQNVTLSCEQNLNHDAMYWYRQDPGQGLRLIYYSQIVNDFQKGDIAEGYSVSREKKESFPLTVTSAQKNPTAFYLCASSGIGSGANVLTFGAGSRLTVL.

The V gene is TRBV7-3, the J gene TRBJ1-2, with 10 bases aligning to TRBD1. The V and J ends lost 5 bases and 5 bases, in that order; junction bases with no gene match: 2. The CDR3 length is 13 residues. Germline loops: CDR1 SGHTA, CDR2 FQGTGA. DNA of the CDR3: TGTGCCAGCAGCCCGGACAGGGGGTATGGCTACACCTTC. As protein: CASSPDRGYGYTF. Drawing the rest from reference TRBV7-3 and TRBJ1-2, the complete variable domain is GAGVSQTPSNKVTEKGKYVELRCDPISGHTALYWYRQSLGQGPEFLIYFQGTGAADDSGLPNDRFFAVRPEGSVSTLKIQRTERGDSAVYLCASSPDRGYGYTFGSGTRLTVV.

V is TRBV12-3 or TRBV12-4 and J is TRBJ2-6; no definite D call. The CDR3 length is 13 residues. V was shortened by 7 bases and J by 0 bases, with 4 bases between the two germline ends. The CDR3 region is CASTPSGANVLTF. The DNA of the CDR3 is TGTGCCAGCACCCCCTCTGGGGCCAACGTCCTGACTTTC.

The chain links TRBV4-3 to TRBJ2-1, with D maybe TRBD2 (6 bases). The CDR3 extends over 12 amino acids. Germline assignment: CDR1 LGHNA and CDR2 YSLEER. Trimming left V 1 base short and J 13 bases short, with 11 bases between. CDR3 nucleotides: TGCGCCAGCAGCCAAGTAGACGGGGGTCAGTTCTTC. It specifies CASSQVDGGQFF.

The chain employs TRBV19 and TRBJ2-1; 10 nucleotides align to TRBD2. The CDR3 length is 14 residues. With 6 bases clipped from V and 10 bases from J, the junction kept 9 bases outside the gene matches. Germline CDR1 reads LNHDA; CDR2 reads SQIVND (reference sequence). CDR3 DNA sequence: TGTGCCAGTAGAACGATAGCGGGGGGTGGCGAGCAGTTCTTC. Amino acid sequence: CASRTIAGGGEQFF.

The CDR3 is CASSPWGQGTDTQYF. CDR3 in DNA: TGTGCCAGCAGCCCATGGGGGCAGGGCACAGATACGCAGTATTTT. The chain links TRBV7-9 to TRBJ2-3; TRBD1 is a possible D gene (6 bases). Trimming removed 5 bases from V and 1 base from J, with 13 bases in between. The CDR3 sequence is 15 residues long. Germline-derived CDR1 and CDR2 are SEHNR and FQNEAQ (reference sequence).

The J gene is TRBJ2-5, the V gene TRBV6-1; D could derive from TRBD1 or TRBD2 (5 bases each). The length of the CDR3 is 15 residues. The germline V gene encodes CDR1 MNHNS and CDR2 SASEGT. Trimming took off 3 bases at V and 2 bases at J, with 13 bases between the two ends. DNA for the CDR3: TGTGCCAGCAGTGAGAGGGCAGGGAGACAAGAGACCCAGTACTTC. Protein: CASSERAGRQETQYF.